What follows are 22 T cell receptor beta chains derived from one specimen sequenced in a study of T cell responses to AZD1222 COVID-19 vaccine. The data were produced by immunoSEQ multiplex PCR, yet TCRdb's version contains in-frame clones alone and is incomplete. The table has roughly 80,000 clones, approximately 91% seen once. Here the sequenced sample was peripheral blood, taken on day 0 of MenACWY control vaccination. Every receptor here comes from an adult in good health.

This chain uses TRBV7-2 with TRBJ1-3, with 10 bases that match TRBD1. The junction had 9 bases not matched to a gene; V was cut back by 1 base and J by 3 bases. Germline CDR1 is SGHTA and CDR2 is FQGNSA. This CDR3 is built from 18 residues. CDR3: CASSLVGGTGVSGNTIYF. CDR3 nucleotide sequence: TGTGCCAGCAGCTTAGTAGGCGGGACAGGGGTTAGTGGAAACACCATATATTTT.

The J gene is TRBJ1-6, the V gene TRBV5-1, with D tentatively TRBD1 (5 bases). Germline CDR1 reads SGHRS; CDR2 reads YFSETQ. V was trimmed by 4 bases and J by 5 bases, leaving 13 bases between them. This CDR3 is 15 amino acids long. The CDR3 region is CASSRTLDDNSPLHF. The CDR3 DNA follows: TGCGCCAGCAGCCGGACACTTGACGATAATTCACCCCTCCACTTT.

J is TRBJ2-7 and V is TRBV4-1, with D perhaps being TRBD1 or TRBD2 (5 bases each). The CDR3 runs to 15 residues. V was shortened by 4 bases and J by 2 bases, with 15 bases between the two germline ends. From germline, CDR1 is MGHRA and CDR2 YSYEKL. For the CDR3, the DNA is TGCGCCAGCAGCCTCCGCCGGGACGGAGCCTACGAGCAGTACTTC. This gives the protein CASSLRRDGAYEQYF.

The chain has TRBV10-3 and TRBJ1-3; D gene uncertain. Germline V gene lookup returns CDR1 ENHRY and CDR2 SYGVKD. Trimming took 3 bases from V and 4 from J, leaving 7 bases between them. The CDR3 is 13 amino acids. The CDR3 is CAISEMGGNTIYF. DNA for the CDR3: TGTGCCATCAGTGAAATGGGAGGAAACACCATATATTTT.

CDR3 protein: CASSPRMGGGGNSPLHF. The CDR3 DNA reads as TGTGCCAGCAGCCCACGAATGGGGGGAGGGGGGAATTCACCCCTCCACTTT. The chain joins TRBV9 to TRBJ1-6; the D gene is possibly TRBD1 (6 bases). There are 17 residues in the CDR3. Germline V CDR1 and CDR2: SGDLS, YYNGEE. The germline V and J ends were trimmed by 4 bases and 7 bases, with 21 bases remaining between them.

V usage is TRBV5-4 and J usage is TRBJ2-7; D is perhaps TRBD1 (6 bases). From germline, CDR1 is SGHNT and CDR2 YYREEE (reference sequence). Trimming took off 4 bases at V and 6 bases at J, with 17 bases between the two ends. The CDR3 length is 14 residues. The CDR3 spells CASSTGTYSGEQYF. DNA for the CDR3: TGTGCCAGCAGCACCGGGACATACTCTGGCGAGCAGTACTTC.

This chain's CDR3 is CASSDPTGIGYTF. CDR3 in DNA: TGTGCCAGCAGTGACCCGACAGGGATCGGCTACACCTTC. This chain uses TRBV6-1 with TRBJ1-2; 7 bases agree with TRBD1. The CDR3 spans 13 residues. The V and J ends lost 3 bases and 8 bases, in that order; junction bases with no gene match: 6. The germline V gene has CDR1 MNHNS and CDR2 SASEGT.

The CDR3 spells CASSPVGTSNTGELFF. Written as DNA, the CDR3 is TGTGCCAGCTCACCAGTTGGGACATCGAACACCGGGGAGCTGTTTTTT. This chain joins TRBV18 and TRBJ2-2, with D perhaps TRBD1 (6 bases). CDR1 is KGHSH and CDR2 is LQKENI in the germline V gene. Trimming left V 2 bases short and J 0 bases short, with 10 bases between. The CDR3 totals 16 residues.

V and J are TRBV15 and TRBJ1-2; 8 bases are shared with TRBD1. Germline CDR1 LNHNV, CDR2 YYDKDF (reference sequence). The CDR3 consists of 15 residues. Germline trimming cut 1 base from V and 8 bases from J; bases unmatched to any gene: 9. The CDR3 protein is CATSRVQGVPTGYTF. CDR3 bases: TGTGCCACCAGCAGAGTACAGGGGGTACCGACGGGCTACACCTTC. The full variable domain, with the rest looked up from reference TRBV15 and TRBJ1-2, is DAMVIQNPRYQVTQFGKPVTLSCSQTLNHNVMYWYQQKSSQAPKLLFHYYDKDFNNEADTPDNFQSRRPNTSFCFLDIRSPGLGDTAMYLCATSRVQGVPTGYTFGSGTRLTVV.

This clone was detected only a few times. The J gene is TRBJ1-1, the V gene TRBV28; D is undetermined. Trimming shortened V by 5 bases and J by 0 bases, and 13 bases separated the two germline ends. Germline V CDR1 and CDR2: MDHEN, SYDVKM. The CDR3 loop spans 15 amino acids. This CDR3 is CASSPPTAMNTEAFF. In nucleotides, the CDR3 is TGTGCCAGCAGTCCACCGACCGCGATGAACACTGAAGCTTTCTTT.

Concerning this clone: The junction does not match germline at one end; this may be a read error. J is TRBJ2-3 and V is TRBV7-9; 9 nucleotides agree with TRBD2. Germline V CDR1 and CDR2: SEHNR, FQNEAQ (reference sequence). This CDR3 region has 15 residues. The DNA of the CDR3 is TGTGCCAGCAGTTTAGCGGGGGCCAACACAGATACGCAGTATTTT. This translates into CASSLAGANTDTQYF. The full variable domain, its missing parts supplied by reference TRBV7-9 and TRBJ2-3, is DTGVSQNPRHKITKRGQNVTFRCDPISEHNRLYWYRQTLGQGPEFLTYFQNEAQLEKSRLLSDRFSAERPKGSFSTLEIQRTEQGDSAMYLCASSLAGANTDTQYFGPGTRLTVL.

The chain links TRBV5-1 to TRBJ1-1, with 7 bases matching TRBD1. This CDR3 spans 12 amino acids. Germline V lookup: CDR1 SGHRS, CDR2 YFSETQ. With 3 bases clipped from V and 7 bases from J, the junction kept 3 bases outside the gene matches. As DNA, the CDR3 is TGCGCCAGCAGCTCCTCAGGGGGTGAAGCTTTCTTT. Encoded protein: CASSSSGGEAFF.

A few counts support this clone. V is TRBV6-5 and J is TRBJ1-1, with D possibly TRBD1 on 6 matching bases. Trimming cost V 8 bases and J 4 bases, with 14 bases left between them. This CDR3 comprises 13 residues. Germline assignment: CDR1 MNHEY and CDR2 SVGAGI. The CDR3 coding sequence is TGTGCCAGCTTTCCGGGAGGGGGCACTGAAGCTTTCTTT. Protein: CASFPGGGTEAFF.

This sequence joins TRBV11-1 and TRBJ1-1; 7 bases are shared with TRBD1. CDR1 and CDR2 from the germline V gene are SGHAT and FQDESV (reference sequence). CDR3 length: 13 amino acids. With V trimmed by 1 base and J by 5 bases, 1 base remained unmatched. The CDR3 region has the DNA TGTGCCAGCAGCTTAGGGACAGGAACTGAAGCTTTCTTT. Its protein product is CASSLGTGTEAFF.

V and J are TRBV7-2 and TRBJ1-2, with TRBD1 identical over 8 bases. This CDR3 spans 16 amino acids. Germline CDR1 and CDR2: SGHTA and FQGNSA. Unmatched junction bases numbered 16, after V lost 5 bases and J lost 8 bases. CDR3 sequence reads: CASSQDRVDVRSGYTF. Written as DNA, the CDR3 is TGTGCCAGCAGCCAGGACAGGGTAGACGTGAGGTCAGGCTACACCTTC.

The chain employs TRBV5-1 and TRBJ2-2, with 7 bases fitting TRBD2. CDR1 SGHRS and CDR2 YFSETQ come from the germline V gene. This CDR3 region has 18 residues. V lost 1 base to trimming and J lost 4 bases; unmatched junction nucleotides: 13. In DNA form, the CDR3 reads TGCGCCAGCAGCTTGCGAGATAGCGGGCTTGCCAGCACCGGGGAGCTGTTTTTT. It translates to CASSLRDSGLASTGELFF.

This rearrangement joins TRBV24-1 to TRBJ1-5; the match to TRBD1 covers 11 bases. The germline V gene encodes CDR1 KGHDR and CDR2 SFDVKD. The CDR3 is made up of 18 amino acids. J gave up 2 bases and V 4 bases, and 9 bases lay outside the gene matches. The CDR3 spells CATSDPGQGAGGNQPQHF. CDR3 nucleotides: TGTGCCACCAGTGACCCCGGACAGGGGGCCGGGGGCAATCAGCCCCAGCATTTT.

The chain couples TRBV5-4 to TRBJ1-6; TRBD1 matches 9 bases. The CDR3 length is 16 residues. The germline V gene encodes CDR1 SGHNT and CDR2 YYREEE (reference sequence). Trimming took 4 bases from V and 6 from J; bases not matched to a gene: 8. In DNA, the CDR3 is TGTGCCAGCAGCCCGCGACAGGGGGGAGGTAATTCACCCCTCCACTTT. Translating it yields CASSPRQGGGNSPLHF.

CDR3 region: CASSYQAGNQPQHF. DNA for the CDR3: TGTGCCAGCAGTTACCAGGCAGGGAATCAGCCCCAGCATTTT. This sequence joins TRBV6-5 and TRBJ1-5, with TRBD1 as a possible D gene (5 bases). Trimming stripped 2 bases from V and 4 bases from J, with 9 bases between. Germline CDR1 is MNHEY and CDR2 is SVGAGI. This CDR3 comprises 14 residues.

The CDR3 loop is CASSPGQLATNEKLFF. CDR3 sequence (DNA): TGTGCCAGCAGCCCCGGACAGCTTGCAACTAATGAAAAACTGTTTTTT. The J gene is TRBJ1-4, the V gene TRBV5-8; D may be TRBD1 (6 bases). Germline V lookup: CDR1 SGHTS, CDR2 YDEGEE. The CDR3 sequence is 16 residues long. V was clipped by 4 bases and J by 0 bases, with 13 bases between them.

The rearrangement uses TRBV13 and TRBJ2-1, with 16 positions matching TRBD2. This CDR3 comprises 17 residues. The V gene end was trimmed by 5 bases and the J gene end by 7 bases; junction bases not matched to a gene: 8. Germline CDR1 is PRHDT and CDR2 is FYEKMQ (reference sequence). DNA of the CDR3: TGTGCCAGCAGCCCCCCGGGACTAGCGGGGGGGCTAAATGAGCAGTTCTTC. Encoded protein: CASSPPGLAGGLNEQFF.

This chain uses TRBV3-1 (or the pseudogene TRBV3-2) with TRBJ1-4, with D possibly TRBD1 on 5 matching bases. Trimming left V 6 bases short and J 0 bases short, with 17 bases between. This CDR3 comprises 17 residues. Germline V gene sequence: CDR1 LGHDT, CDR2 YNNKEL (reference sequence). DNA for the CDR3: TGTGCCAGCAGTGGAGGACCGGGACTTGCAACTAATGAAAAACTGTTTTTT. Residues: CASSGGPGLATNEKLFF.